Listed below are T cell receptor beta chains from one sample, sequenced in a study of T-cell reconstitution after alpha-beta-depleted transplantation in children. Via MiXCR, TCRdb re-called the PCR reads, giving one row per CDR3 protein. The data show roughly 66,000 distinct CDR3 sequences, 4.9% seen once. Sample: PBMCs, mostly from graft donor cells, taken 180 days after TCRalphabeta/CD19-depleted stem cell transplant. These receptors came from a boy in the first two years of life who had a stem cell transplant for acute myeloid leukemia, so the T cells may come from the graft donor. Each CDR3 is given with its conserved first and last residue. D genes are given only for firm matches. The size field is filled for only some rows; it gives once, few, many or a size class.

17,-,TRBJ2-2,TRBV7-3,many,TGTGCCAGCAGCCCCAGTGAGGGGCGGTGGAACACCGGGGAGCTGTTTTTT,CASSPSEGRWNTGELFF
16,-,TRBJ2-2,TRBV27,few,TGTGCCAGCAGTTTATTGGGGGGGCCGAACACCGGGGAGCTGTTTTTT,CASSLLGGPNTGELFF
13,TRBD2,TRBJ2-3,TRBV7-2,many,TGTGCCAGCAGCTGGCAGCGGGGAGATACGCAGTATTTT,CASSWQRGDTQYF
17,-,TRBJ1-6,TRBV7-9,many,TGTGCCAGCAGTTACGGGGCCACAGGAGCCTATAATTCACCCCTCCACTTT,CASSYGATGAYNSPLHF
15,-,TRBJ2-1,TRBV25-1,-,TGTGCCAGCAGGGAATTTGGGGGGTCCTACAATGAGCAGTTCTTC,CASREFGGSYNEQFF
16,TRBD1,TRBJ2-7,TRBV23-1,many,TGCGCCAGCAGTTCCCGACAGGGCTCCAACTCCTACGAGCAGTACTTC,CASSSRQGSNSYEQYF
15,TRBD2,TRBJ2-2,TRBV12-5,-,TGTGCTAGTGGTCCCCTAGCGGGGAACACCGGGGAGCTGTTTTTT,CASGPLAGNTGELFF
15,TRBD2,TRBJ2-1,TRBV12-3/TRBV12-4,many,TGTGCCAGCAGTTCCCGACTAGCGGGGAGCAATGAGCAGTTCTTC,CASSSRLAGSNEQFF
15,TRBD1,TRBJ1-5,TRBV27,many,TGTGCCAGCAGTCCCTACCTTGGACAGGGCCAGCCCCAGCATTTT,CASSPYLGQGQPQHF
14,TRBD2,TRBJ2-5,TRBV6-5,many,TGTGCCAGCAGGTGGGGCGGGGGGGAAGAGACCCAGTACTTC,CASRWGGGEETQYF
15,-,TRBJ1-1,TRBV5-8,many,TGTGCCAGCAGCTTCAGTCACCCTTTCGAGGAAGGGGCTTTCTTT,CASSFSHPFEEGAFF
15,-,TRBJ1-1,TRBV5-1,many,TGCGCCAGCAGCTTGTATCCGGTATCGAACACTGAAGCTTTCTTT,CASSLYPVSNTEAFF
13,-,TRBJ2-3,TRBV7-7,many,TGTGCCAGCAGCTTAGTGCTAGCAGATACGCAGTATTTT,CASSLVLADTQYF
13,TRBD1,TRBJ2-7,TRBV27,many,TGTGCCAGCAGAGACAGGGGGGCCTACGAGCAGTACTTC,CASRDRGAYEQYF
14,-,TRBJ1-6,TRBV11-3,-,TGTGCCAGCACCTCAGGGCTTCGAATTTCACCCCTCCACTTT,CASTSGLRISPLHF
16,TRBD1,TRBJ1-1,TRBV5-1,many,TGCGCCAGCAGCCTAGACAGGGGTTGGCTTAGCACTGAAGCTTTCTTT,CASSLDRGWLSTEAFF
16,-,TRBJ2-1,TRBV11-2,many,TGTGCCAGCAGCCCAACAATCGGACTTTCCGGCAATGAGCAGTTCTTC,CASSPTIGLSGNEQFF
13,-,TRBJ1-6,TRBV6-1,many,TGTGCCAGCAGTGAAGAGTTCTGGGGGCCCCTCCACTTT,CASSEEFWGPLHF
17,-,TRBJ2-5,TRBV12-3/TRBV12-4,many,TGTGCCAGCAGTGCTGCCGGGAGTGTGGGCTTCAAAGAGACCCAGTACTTC,CASSAAGSVGFKETQYF
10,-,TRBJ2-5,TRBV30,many,TGTGCCTGGTTAGCGGAGACCCAGTACTTC,CAWLAETQYF
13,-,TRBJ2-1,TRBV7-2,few,TGTGCCATCCGGGGGCGGGGGTACAATGAGCAGTTCTTC,CAIRGRGYNEQFF